This T cell receptor beta chain was captured in a study of blood T cell repertoires in COVID-19. About the research overall: Acute-phase and convalescent COVID-19 samples originated in the United States, Italy and Spain. The cDNA or gDNA used as material had been derived from T cells, B-cell-depleted T cells, or PBMCs.

V was pared by 1 base and J by 7 bases, with 7 bases between. Germline-derived CDR1 and CDR2 are MNHNS and SASEGT. The CDR3 is made up of 12 amino acids. Methods used by the authors: Estimation of nucleated cell counts relied on the amplification of reference gene primers. Produced via immunoSEQ multiplex PCR; TCRdb's table is partial and in-frame only. The D gene and trimming were derived from the DNA, and the V and J assignments and clone size from that table. Altogether fewer than 15,000 clones are present, less than 90% being singletons, with the ten largest covering 2% to 2.5%. Sequencing was performed on peripheral blood. V gene TRBV6-1 combines with J gene TRBJ1-1, with D unclear. The sequence was collected from a woman aged 70 to 79 in a cohort sampled during active or convalescent COVID-19. CDR3 nucleotides: TGTGCCAGCAGTGAAGGACGGAGTGAAGCTTTCTTT. This codes for CASSEGRSEAFF.